This T cell receptor beta chain came from a study of blood T cell repertoires in COVID-19. About the research overall: Both acute and convalescent COVID-19 samples were obtained from the United States, Italy and Spain.

This CDR3 has 16 residues. The ends were cut back, 1 base at V and 0 bases at J, with 10 bases in the middle. Germline CDR1 and CDR2: LGHDT and YNNKEL (reference sequence). Original processing notes: Reference gene primer amplification in the assay estimated nucleated cell counts. Profiled with immunoSEQ multiplex PCR; TCRdb holds only in-frame clones, not every one. The V and J calls and clone size come from that table; D and trimming were worked out from the DNA. The sample includes some 98,000 clones, roughly 80% of them seen just once. The rearrangement uses TRBV3-1 (or the pseudogene TRBV3-2) and TRBJ1-3; D gene ambiguous. This TCR was recovered from a human donor in a cohort sampled during active COVID-19. Material: peripheral blood. For the CDR3, the DNA is TGTGCCAGCAGCCAAGTCGGCGGCCTCTCTGGAAACACCATATATTTT. Protein product: CASSQVGGLSGNTIYF.